The 29 T cell receptor beta chains in this list originate from one sample, sequenced in a study of cytomegalovirus exposure and HLA in healthy donors. Amplification used 60 Vbeta primers and 13 Jbeta primers. The table came from immunoSEQ multiplex PCR; TCRdb's copy has only in-frame clones and leaves some out. The sample contains about 170,000 clones, about 85% of which appear only once. The sequenced material came from PBMCs. Receptor source: a woman aged 45-59 years in good health and CMV-seropositive.

As for this clone: Other DNA sequences in the sample encode the same CDR3. V usage is TRBV9 and J usage is TRBJ2-5; TRBD1 matches 7 bases. V lost 4 bases to trimming and J lost 4 bases; unmatched junction nucleotides: 4. The CDR3 loop spans 13 amino acids. In germline, CDR1 is SGDLS, CDR2 YYNGEE. The CDR3 loop reads CASSPNRGETQYF. DNA for the CDR3: TGTGCCAGCAGCCCGAACAGGGGAGAGACCCAGTACTTC.

J is TRBJ1-2 and V is TRBV6-5; D possibly corresponds to TRBD1 (5 bases). V lost 6 bases and J 3 bases, leaving 11 bases between the germline ends. The V gene's germline CDR1 is MNHEY and CDR2 SVGAGI. The CDR3 is made up of 13 amino acids. CDR3 nucleotide sequence: TGTGCCAGCAGGGACACCTCCCACTATGGCTACACCTTC. It encodes CASRDTSHYGYTF.

The chain carries TRBV6-5 and TRBJ2-1; D call uncertain. Trimming shortened V by 0 bases and J by 3 bases, and 12 bases separated the two germline ends. The CDR3 sequence is 16 residues long. Germline V gene lookup returns CDR1 MNHEY and CDR2 SVGAGI. This CDR3 reads CASSYSAGVDYNEQFF. As DNA, the CDR3 is TGTGCCAGCAGTTACTCTGCAGGTGTCGACTACAATGAGCAGTTCTTC.

A word on this clone: One end of the junction fails to match germline, which may point to a read error. This chain connects TRBV7-3 to TRBJ2-7; tentative D call: TRBD2 (6 bases). The CDR3 loop spans 13 amino acids. Germline V gene lookup returns CDR1 SGHTA and CDR2 FQGTGA. CDR3 region: CASSLTGLYEQCF. The CDR3 DNA follows: TGTGCCAGCAGCTTAACGGGACTCTACGAGCAGTGCTTC. Using reference TRBV7-3 and TRBJ2-7 for the parts outside the CDR3, the full variable domain is GAGVSQTPSNKVTEKGKYVELRCDPISGHTALYWYRQSLGQGPEFLIYFQGTGAADDSGLPNDRFFAVRPEGSVSTLKIQRTERGDSAVYLCASSLTGLYEQCFGPGTRLTVT.

J is TRBJ2-7 and V is TRBV28; weak D call: TRBD1 (5 bases). Germline V gene data show CDR1 as MDHEN and CDR2 as SYDVKM. Trimming removed 5 bases at V and 2 bases at J, with 13 bases between. This CDR3 has 14 amino acids. CDR3 amino acids: CASSPPHRPYEQYF. The CDR3 region has the DNA TGTGCCAGCAGTCCCCCCCACAGGCCCTACGAGCAGTACTTC.

The chain carries TRBV7-2 and TRBJ2-3; D not certain. The CDR3 length is 13 residues. CDR1 is SGHTA and CDR2 is FQGNSA in the germline V gene. The V gene lost 4 bases and the J gene lost 4 bases, with 9 bases spanning the gap. DNA of the CDR3: TGTGCCAGCAGCTCCTACGATCCAGATACGCAGTATTTT. The encoded protein is CASSSYDPDTQYF.

The chain couples TRBV6-5 to TRBJ1-1; tentatively, D is TRBD1 (6 bases). V dropped 5 bases and J dropped 3 bases, with 10 bases sitting between them. The CDR3 totals 13 residues. Germline loops: CDR1 MNHEY, CDR2 SVGAGI. In nucleotides, the CDR3 is TGTGCCAGCAGTACTTACAGGGACACTGAAGCTTTCTTT. Residues: CASSTYRDTEAFF.

This clone came up a few times. The CDR3 bases are TGCGCCAGCAGCCAAGCCCTCCTGGATACGCAGTATTTT. Encoded protein: CASSQALLDTQYF. V is TRBV4-3 and J is TRBJ2-3; D is undetermined. Trimming left V 1 base short and J 6 bases short, with 8 bases between. The CDR3 covers 13 residues. Germline lookup yields CDR1 LGHNA and CDR2 YSLEER.

Only a few counts were recorded for this clone. The CDR3: CASNPSYSNQPQHF. The CDR3 DNA sequence: TGTGCCAGCAACCCTTCCTATAGCAATCAGCCCCAGCATTTT. J is TRBJ1-5 and V is TRBV27; D not certain. The CDR3 has 14 residues. The germline V gene encodes CDR1 MNHEY and CDR2 SMNVEV (reference sequence). Trimming cost V 7 bases and J 0 bases, with 10 bases left between them.

This clone was seen a handful of times. This chain uses TRBV5-1 with TRBJ1-2, with 8 positions matching TRBD1. The junction had 0 bases not matched to a gene; V was cut back by 5 bases and J by 0 bases. Germline CDR1 SGHRS, CDR2 YFSETQ. The length of the CDR3 is 13 residues. Written as DNA, the CDR3 is TGCGCCAGCAGACAGGGGGCTAACTATGGCTACACCTTC. Translation gives CASRQGANYGYTF. Variable domain in full (rest from reference TRBV5-1 and TRBJ1-2): KAGVTQTPRYLIKTRGQQVTLSCSPISGHRSVSWYQQTPGQGLQFLFEYFSETQRNKGNFPGRFSGRQFSNSRSEMNVSTLELGDSALYLCASRQGANYGYTFGSGTRLTVV.

The chain is built from TRBV4-3 and TRBJ2-7, with D uncertain. V was trimmed by 4 bases and J by 3 bases, leaving 10 bases between them. This CDR3 comprises 13 residues. The germline V gene has CDR1 LGHNA and CDR2 YSLEER. In nucleotides, the CDR3 is TGCGCCAGCAGCCCCTCCCCGGGCTACGAGCAGTACTTC. This codes for CASSPSPGYEQYF.

As regards this clone: Its ends do not fully match the called genes, so a read error is possible. The chain uses TRBV7-9 and TRBJ2-1; the match to TRBD2 covers 10 bases. CDR1 and CDR2 (germline): SEHNR, FQNEAQ (reference sequence). The CDR3 length is 10 residues. Here the CDR3 DNA reads TGTGCCAGCAGGACTAGCGGGCTGATCTTC. Its protein product is CASRTSGLIF.

The table lists this clone with a few counts. The V gene is TRBV6-5, the J gene TRBJ2-7, with 7 bases that match TRBD1. Per germline, CDR1 MNHEY and CDR2 SVGAGI. The CDR3 covers 14 residues. Unmatched junction bases numbered 12, after V lost 2 bases and J lost 11 bases. The CDR3 DNA is TGTGCCAGCAGTTACCAGGGACAGAGGGGGAAGGAGTACTTC. This encodes CASSYQGQRGKEYF.

This chain links TRBV18 with TRBJ1-2, with 10 bases that match TRBD1. Germline CDR1 and CDR2: KGHSH and LQKENI. V lost 6 bases to trimming and J lost 0 bases; unmatched junction nucleotides: 7. CDR3 length: 16 residues. The CDR3 sequence is CASSAGQGGSNYGYTF. CDR3 coding DNA: TGTGCCAGCTCTGCCGGACAGGGGGGATCTAACTATGGCTACACCTTC.

The chain carries TRBV9 and TRBJ2-7; D is unresolved. The CDR3 extends over 16 amino acids. The germline gives CDR1 SGDLS, CDR2 YYNGEE. The V gene lost 0 bases and the J gene lost 3 bases, with 16 bases spanning the gap. CDR3 residues: CASSVGIRGSDYEQYF. The CDR3 DNA follows: TGTGCCAGCAGCGTAGGGATCCGCGGATCGGACTACGAGCAGTACTTC. Looking up the rest from reference TRBV9 and TRBJ2-7 gives the full variable domain: DSGVTQTPKHLITATGQRVTLRCSPRSGDLSVYWYQQSLDQGLQFLIQYYNGEERAKGNILERFSAQQFPDLHSELNLSSLELGDSALYFCASSVGIRGSDYEQYFGPGTRLTVT.

V and J are TRBV2 and TRBJ2-1, with TRBD1 matching 9 bases. CDR1 is SNHLY and CDR2 is FYNNEI in the germline V gene. This CDR3 has 18 residues. With 2 bases clipped from V and 4 bases from J, the junction kept 12 bases outside the gene matches. CDR3 sequence reads: CASSEFGTGRSTYNEQFF. As DNA, the CDR3 is TGTGCCAGCAGTGAATTTGGGACAGGGCGCTCAACTTACAATGAGCAGTTCTTC. The full variable domain, its missing parts supplied by reference TRBV2 and TRBJ2-1, is EPEVTQTPSHQVTQMGQEVILRCVPISNHLYFYWYRQILGQKVEFLVSFYNNEISEKSEIFDDQFSVERPDGSNFTLKIRSTKLEDSAMYFCASSEFGTGRSTYNEQFFGPGTRLTVL.

This chain connects TRBV11-3 to TRBJ2-1; 10 nucleotides align to TRBD2. The CDR3 totals 15 residues. Germline V gene data show CDR1 as SGHNT and CDR2 as YENEEA. With V trimmed by 4 bases and J by 4 bases, 4 bases remained unmatched. In DNA, the CDR3 is TGTGCCAGCAGCTCCGAGCGGGAGGGGTACAATGAGCAGTTCTTC. Amino acids: CASSSEREGYNEQFF.

The chain links TRBV10-3 to TRBJ2-2, with 10 bases lining up with TRBD1. Trimming cost V 3 bases and J 4 bases; bases outside gene matches: 5. This CDR3 spans 16 amino acids. The germline V gene encodes CDR1 ENHRY and CDR2 SYGVKD. DNA of the CDR3: TGTGCCATCAGTGAAAGGGACAGGGGTGGCACCGGGGAGCTGTTTTTT. Protein product: CAISERDRGGTGELFF.

CDR3 sequence: CASSPGQGTGGYTF. The DNA of the CDR3 is TGCGCCAGCAGCCCGGGACAGGGGACGGGAGGCTACACCTTC. V is TRBV5-1 and J is TRBJ1-2, with TRBD1 matching over 10 bases. Germline V gene lookup returns CDR1 SGHRS and CDR2 YFSETQ. The CDR3 has 14 amino acids. V dropped 4 bases and J dropped 8; count of bases not matched to a gene: 8.

This chain uses TRBV27 with TRBJ1-2; D gene ambiguous. The CDR3 is 14 residues long. Trimming cost V 2 bases and J 8 bases, with 15 bases left between them. Germline lookup yields CDR1 MNHEY and CDR2 SMNVEV (reference sequence). The CDR3: CASSLGLGNGGYTF. As DNA, the CDR3 is TGTGCCAGCAGTTTAGGACTCGGGAACGGAGGCTACACCTTC.

The J gene is TRBJ2-2, the V gene TRBV2; TRBD2 matches 15 bases. Germline V lookup: CDR1 SNHLY, CDR2 FYNNEI. This CDR3 region has 17 residues. Trimming took 5 bases from V and 4 from J; bases not matched to a gene: 5. The DNA for the CDR3 is TGTGCCAGCAGTCGGACTAGCGGGGGGGCCTTCACCGGGGAGCTGTTTTTT. Protein: CASSRTSGGAFTGELFF.

The chain has TRBV14 and TRBJ1-5; no definite D call. Germline-derived CDR1 and CDR2 are SGHDN and FVKESK. The germline V and J ends were trimmed by 8 bases and 1 base, with 6 bases remaining between them. The CDR3 has 12 residues. The CDR3 loop reads CASSRSNQPQHF. The CDR3 DNA sequence: TGTGCCAGCTCGAGGAGCAATCAGCCCCAGCATTTT.

The chain employs TRBV5-1 and TRBJ2-5, with 7 bases identical to TRBD2. The last part of the DNA fits TRBJ2-7 better; the J call may be wrong. In germline, CDR1 is SGHRS, CDR2 YFSETQ. CDR3 length: 14 residues. CDR3 sequence: CASSPGRVLDEQYF. In DNA form, the CDR3 reads TGCGCCAGCAGCCCGGGGAGGGTCTTGGACGAGCAGTACTTC.

J is TRBJ2-2 and V is TRBV11-2; possibly TRBD1 for D (6 bases). In germline, CDR1 is SGHAT, CDR2 FQNNGV. This CDR3 has 13 residues. The V end lost 7 bases, the J end lost 8 bases, and 14 bases lay between the germline ends. The CDR3 loop reads CASKGRGRGELFF. DNA for the CDR3: TGTGCCAGCAAGGGCAGGGGCAGGGGGGAGCTGTTTTTT.

In its sample, this clone was seen once. This sequence joins TRBV2 and TRBJ2-5; TRBD2 might be the D (6 bases). This CDR3 region has 13 residues. V was cut by 7 bases and J by 1 base, with 10 bases left in between. CDR1 SNHLY and CDR2 FYNNEI come from the germline V gene. Written as DNA, the CDR3 is TGTGCCAGCACGTCGGGACTCCAAGAGACCCAGTACTTC. As protein: CASTSGLQETQYF.

The chain couples TRBV2 to TRBJ1-1; no clear D. Trimming left V 5 bases short and J 1 base short, with 14 bases between. CDR1 and CDR2 from the germline V gene are SNHLY and FYNNEI. The CDR3 consists of 15 residues. The CDR3 bases are TGTGCCAGCAGTCCCGAAGTGGCTCGGAACACTGAAGCTTTCTTT. Translation gives CASSPEVARNTEAFF.

This clone was found once. This chain uses TRBV18 with TRBJ2-2; 7 nucleotides match TRBD1. Germline values: CDR1 KGHSH, CDR2 LQKENI. The CDR3 totals 16 residues. V shed 1 base, J shed 6 bases, and the junction held 8 bases outside the gene matches. This chain's CDR3 is CASSPHGQVQSGELFF. The CDR3 DNA is TGTGCCAGCTCACCACATGGACAGGTTCAGTCCGGGGAGCTGTTTTTT.

This chain joins TRBV2 and TRBJ2-1, with 14 nucleotides matching TRBD2. V gave up 4 bases and J gave up 7 bases; unmatched junction bases: 3. Per germline, CDR1 SNHLY and CDR2 FYNNEI. This CDR3 is 15 amino acids long. CDR3: CASSVRLAGGNEQFF. CDR3 coding DNA: TGTGCCAGCAGTGTGAGACTAGCGGGAGGGAATGAGCAGTTCTTC.

The chain recombines TRBV30 with TRBJ1-3; D perhaps matches TRBD1 (6 bases). V gave up 5 bases and J gave up 0 bases, with 17 bases separating them. Germline V gene lookup returns CDR1 GTSNPN and CDR2 SVGIG (reference sequence). CDR3 length equals 16 residues. The CDR3 bases are TGTGCCTGGGGGGTGGGGGCGGTTCCCTCTGGAAACACCATATATTTT. This translates into CAWGVGAVPSGNTIYF.